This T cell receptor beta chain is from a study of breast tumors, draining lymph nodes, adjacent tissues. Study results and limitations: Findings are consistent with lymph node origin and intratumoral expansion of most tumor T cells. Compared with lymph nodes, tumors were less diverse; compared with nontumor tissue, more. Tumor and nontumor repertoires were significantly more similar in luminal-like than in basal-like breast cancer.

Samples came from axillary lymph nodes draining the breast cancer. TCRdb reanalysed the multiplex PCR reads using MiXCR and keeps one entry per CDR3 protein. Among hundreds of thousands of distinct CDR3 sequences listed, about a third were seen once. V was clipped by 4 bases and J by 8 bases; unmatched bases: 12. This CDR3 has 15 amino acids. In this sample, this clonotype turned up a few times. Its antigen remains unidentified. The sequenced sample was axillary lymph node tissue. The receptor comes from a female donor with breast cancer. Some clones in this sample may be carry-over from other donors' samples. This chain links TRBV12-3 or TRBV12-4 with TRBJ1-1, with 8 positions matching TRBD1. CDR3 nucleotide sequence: TGTGCCAGCAGTTACCACGTGGGCAGGGGGCGCGAAGCTTTCTTT. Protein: CASSYHVGRGREAFF.